This T cell receptor (beta chain) was sequenced in a study of T-cell memory formation after mild COVID-19. Study information: The two donors had largely donor-specific TCR clusters.

Details on this clonotype: Its antigen is currently unknown.

The 5'RACE method, run with constant-segment primers, produced TCR alpha and TCR beta cDNA libraries (carrying sample barcodes and UMIs). TCRdb called the 5' RACE reads again in MiXCR, with one record for every CDR3 protein. This sample has around 300,000 distinct CDR3 sequences; about 13% occur once, and the top ten carry around 20%. Notes on the study in general: Pre-infection memory carried some responding clones, suggesting that cross-reactive memory joined.

This CDR3 region has 15 residues. V lost 6 bases and J 7 bases, leaving 19 bases between the germline ends. The genes are TRBV12-3 or TRBV12-4 and TRBJ2-1, with D possibly TRBD2 on 6 matching bases. The source of this sequence is a man aged 18-30 years who had mild COVID-19 (a few samples of this study predate the infection). Cell type and time point are not known. The specimen was PBMCs or a T cell subset sorted from them (not recorded which). CDR3 residues: CASSPLGSGGNEQFF. The CDR3 DNA follows: TGTGCCAGCAGCCCGCTGGGGTCTGGAGGGAATGAGCAGTTCTTC.